The 31 T cell receptor beta chains reported below all come from one sample, sequenced in a study of identical twins. TCRdb reanalysed the 5' RACE reads using MiXCR and keeps one entry per CDR3 protein. This sample has 1,800,000 or so distinct CDR3 sequences; less than 40% occur once, and the top ten carry 0.25% to 0.3%. Input material: cord blood. These receptors all stem from a newborn girl in good health.

The V and J genes are TRBV20-1 and TRBJ1-6; the match to TRBD1 covers 7 bases. Germline V lookup: CDR1 DFQATT, CDR2 SNEGSKA (reference sequence). Trimming removed 1 base from V and 4 bases from J; junction bases left unmatched: 13. The CDR3 totals 18 residues. The CDR3: CSARAGLRQGIYNSPLHF. CDR3 nucleotide sequence: TGCAGTGCTAGAGCGGGCCTGCGACAGGGAATATATAATTCACCCCTCCACTTT.

A remark on this clonotype: This may stem from a read error, because a much larger clone lies one nucleotide away. The rearrangement links TRBV5-6 to TRBJ2-4; D is undetermined. Germline lookup yields CDR1 SGHDT and CDR2 YYEEEE. Trimming took 0 bases from V and 13 from J, leaving 20 bases between them. CDR3 length: 15 amino acids. CDR3 protein: CASSLEVRPPYGQYF. CDR3 DNA sequence: TGTGCCAGCAGCTTGGAAGTTAGGCCCCCCTACGGGCAGTACTTC.

The CDR3: CASSFSRPPDTQYF. CDR3 coding DNA: TGTGCCAGCAGTTTTTCGCGGCCCCCGGATACGCAGTATTTT. The rearrangement joins TRBV27 to TRBJ2-3; no clear D gene. The length of the CDR3 is 14 residues. Trimming took off 3 bases at V and 6 bases at J, with 13 bases between the two ends. Germline V gene sequence: CDR1 MNHEY, CDR2 SMNVEV (reference sequence).

The chain carries TRBV7-6 and TRBJ1-5; the D is unclear. The CDR3 covers 18 residues. V lost 1 base to trimming and J lost 7 bases, with 23 bases between them. Germline assignment: CDR1 SGHVS and CDR2 FNYEAQ. CDR3 in DNA: TGTGCCAGCAGCTTAGATCCGGACGGACTAAAGGGAGACCAGCCCCAGCATTTT. Its translation: CASSLDPDGLKGDQPQHF.

There are a few counts of this clonotype. CDR3 in amino acids: CATTGPPYNEQFF. In DNA, the CDR3 is TGTGCCACCACAGGGCCGCCTTACAATGAGCAGTTCTTC. This chain links TRBV10-3 with TRBJ2-1; a weak D match, TRBD1 (6 bases). CDR1 and CDR2 from the germline V gene are ENHRY and SYGVKD. The CDR3 runs to 13 residues. Trimming cost V 10 bases and J 4 bases, with 14 bases left between them.

This chain joins TRBV28 and TRBJ2-5; TRBD1 might be the D (5 bases). The DNA matches TRBJ2-4 better at its end, which makes the J call doubtful. CDR1 and CDR2 from the germline V gene are MDHEN and SYDVKM. This CDR3 region has 16 residues. The CDR3 reads CASSFQGAGPRNIQYF. The CDR3 coding sequence is TGTGCCAGCAGTTTTCAAGGGGCTGGTCCAAGGAACATTCAGTACTTC.

The V and J genes are TRBV5-1 and TRBJ2-7; no reliable D call. Looked up from germline, CDR1 is SGHRS and CDR2 is YFSETQ. Trimming took 0 bases from V and 7 from J, leaving 23 bases between them. The CDR3 runs 17 residues. The CDR3 protein is CASSLGEVTSSYNEQYF. As DNA, the CDR3 is TGCGCCAGCAGCTTGGGTGAGGTCACAAGCTCCTACAATGAGCAGTACTTC.

This chain links TRBV13 with TRBJ1-1; no clear D. V was clipped by 2 bases and J by 1 base, with 11 bases between them. The length of the CDR3 is 15 residues. The germline gives CDR1 PRHDT, CDR2 FYEKMQ (reference sequence). DNA for the CDR3: TGTGCCAGCAGCTTAAGGTGGGGTTCGAACACTGAAGCTTTCTTT. This translates into CASSLRWGSNTEAFF.

The CDR3 loop reads CASSSVDGPLGYNEQFF. The DNA of the CDR3 is TGTGCCAGCAGTTCGGTGGACGGCCCGTTGGGCTACAATGAGCAGTTCTTC. This chain links TRBV28 with TRBJ2-1; D call uncertain. The CDR3 is made up of 17 amino acids. The germline V gene encodes CDR1 MDHEN and CDR2 SYDVKM. The germline V and J ends were trimmed by 4 bases and 3 bases, with 19 bases remaining between them.

This clonotype has a handful of counts. The gene calls are TRBV20-1 and TRBJ1-4; D remains ambiguous. The V and J ends lost 3 bases and 7 bases respectively, with 9 bases between them. CDR1 DFQATT and CDR2 SNEGSKA come from the germline V gene (reference sequence). The CDR3 is 12 amino acids. The CDR3 spells CSASRGSEKLFF. CDR3 nucleotide sequence: TGCAGTGCTAGTCGGGGTAGTGAAAAACTGTTTTTT.

This sequence joins TRBV24-1 and TRBJ2-2, with 11 bases lining up with TRBD2. The germline V gene has CDR1 KGHDR and CDR2 SFDVKD. This CDR3 has 16 residues. Trimming at V came to 2 bases and at J to 5 bases, leaving 3 bases not matched to a gene. CDR3 nucleotides: TGTGCCACCAGTGATTCTAGCGGGGGGAATACCGGGGAGCTGTTTTTT. This encodes CATSDSSGGNTGELFF.

The genes are TRBV14 and TRBJ1-2; D is possibly TRBD1 (5 bases). Germline V gene lookup returns CDR1 SGHDN and CDR2 FVKESK. The V end lost 1 base, the J end lost 7 bases, and 10 bases lay between the germline ends. CDR3 size: 13 residues. The CDR3 DNA reads TGTGCCAGCAGCCAAGGCAGGGAGGCTGGCTACACCTTC. Protein: CASSQGREAGYTF.

CDR3 region: CASSLVGKGDTEAFF. The CDR3 DNA sequence: TGTGCCAGCAGCTTAGTCGGGAAGGGGGACACTGAAGCTTTCTTT. The chain joins TRBV7-6 to TRBJ1-1, with D perhaps matching TRBD1 (6 bases). The germline V gene encodes CDR1 SGHVS and CDR2 FNYEAQ. The CDR3 runs to 15 residues. V was pared by 1 base and J by 3 bases, with 12 bases between. Full variable domain (remainder filled in from reference TRBV7-6 and TRBJ1-1): GAGVSQSPRYKVTKRGQDVALRCDPISGHVSLYWYRQALGQGPEFLTYFNYEAQQDKSGLPNDRFSAERPEGSISTLTIQRTEQRDSAMYRCASSLVGKGDTEAFFGQGTRLTVV.

This clonotype has just a few counts. The chain uses TRBV7-8 and TRBJ1-2; perhaps TRBD1 as D (5 bases). V was shortened by 3 bases and J by 5 bases, with 13 bases between the two germline ends. The CDR3 runs 14 residues. Per germline, CDR1 SGHVS and CDR2 FQNEAQ. CDR3 in DNA: TGTGCCAGCAGCTTCGAGGGGATACAATATGGCTACACCTTC. As protein: CASSFEGIQYGYTF.

As for this clonotype: Compared with germline, one end of the junction differs, possibly owing to a read error. This chain uses TRBV7-2 with TRBJ2-4, with D unclear. The CDR3 is 14 residues long. The germline V gene has CDR1 SGHTA and CDR2 FQGNSA. CDR3 protein: CASSRVIRENVQYF. CDR3 in DNA: TGTGCCAGCAGCAGGGTCATAAGGGAAAACGTTCAGTACTTC.

Ten or more counts support this clonotype. The CDR3 coding sequence is TGTGCCAGCAGCCCAGGCGGGGGGAACTATGGCTACACCTTC. Residues: CASSPGGGNYGYTF. J is TRBJ1-2 and V is TRBV7-9; D possibly corresponds to TRBD1 (5 bases). Germline CDR1 reads SEHNR; CDR2 reads FQNEAQ (reference sequence). The CDR3 length is 14 residues. V lost 5 bases to trimming and J lost 2 bases, with 12 bases between them.

The chain employs TRBV20-1 and TRBJ2-7, with 14 positions matching TRBD2. There are 18 residues in the CDR3. Germline CDR1 DFQATT, CDR2 SNEGSKA (reference sequence). J lost 7 bases, V lost 3 bases, and 17 bases had no gene match. The CDR3 DNA sequence: TGCAGTGCTAGGGCACCCGGGACTAGCGGGGGAAAGTACAATGAGCAGTACTTC. This translates into CSARAPGTSGGKYNEQYF.

This clonotype was counted a few times. Here the CDR3 reads CASSKREISRVDGYTF. As DNA, the CDR3 is TGTGCCAGCAGCAAAAGGGAGATTAGCAGGGTCGATGGCTACACCTTC. The rearrangement uses TRBV21-1 and TRBJ1-2; TRBD1 is the table's D call, not checked against the DNA. TRBV21-1 is deemed a pseudogene. There are 16 residues in the CDR3.

V usage is TRBV20-1 and J usage is TRBJ1-2; no definite D call. CDR1 is DFQATT, CDR2 SNEGSKA, per germline (reference sequence). This CDR3 is built from 14 residues. V lost 6 bases, J lost 7 bases, and 21 bases lay in between. The CDR3 reads CSAPLLVPDRGYTF. CDR3 DNA sequence: TGCAGTGCGCCCTTGTTAGTTCCGGATCGTGGCTACACCTTC.

The gene calls are TRBV20-1 and TRBJ1-1; 7 positions match TRBD1. The germline V gene encodes CDR1 DFQATT and CDR2 SNEGSKA (reference sequence). With 6 bases clipped from V and 7 bases from J, the junction kept 8 bases outside the gene matches. CDR3 length equals 12 residues. The CDR3 DNA reads as TGCAGTGCATTAGACAGGGCGTATGAAGCTTTCTTT. It yields the protein CSALDRAYEAFF.

This clonotype was counted many times. The chain uses TRBV12-3 or TRBV12-4 and TRBJ2-5, with D perhaps TRBD1 (7 bases). Trimming pared 5 bases from V and 2 bases from J, leaving 12 bases between. The CDR3 spans 14 residues. The CDR3 loop is CASSRSGGQETQYF. DNA for the CDR3: TGTGCCAGCAGTCGGTCAGGGGGGCAAGAGACCCAGTACTTC.

In this sample, this clonotype turned up a few times. V gene TRBV6-1 combines with J gene TRBJ2-3; D is perhaps TRBD1 or TRBD2 (6 bases each). This CDR3 comprises 16 residues. V gave up 6 bases and J gave up 1 base, with 17 bases separating them. CDR1 and CDR2 (germline): MNHNS, SASEGT. CDR3 sequence reads: CASRGSARGGTDTQYF. The CDR3, as DNA: TGTGCCAGCAGGGGATCGGCTAGGGGGGGCACAGATACGCAGTATTTT.

This chain joins TRBV2 and TRBJ1-1, with D unresolved. Per the germline V gene, CDR1 is SNHLY and CDR2 is FYNNEI. The CDR3 has 12 residues. V was shortened by 8 bases and J by 2 bases, with 9 bases between the two germline ends. Here the CDR3 reads CASLRVNTEAFF. The CDR3 bases are TGTGCCAGCCTCCGGGTCAACACTGAAGCTTTCTTT.

This clonotype has just a few counts. The chain is built from TRBV7-2 and TRBJ2-6; 9 nucleotides match TRBD2. Trimming took 0 bases from V and 0 from J; bases not matched to a gene: 15. This CDR3 is 22 amino acids long. Germline values: CDR1 SGHTA, CDR2 FQGNSA. The DNA of the CDR3 is TGTGCCAGCAGCTTAGCGCCGGGAGAGAGACTAGCGGCTTTCTCTGGGGCCAACGTCCTGACTTTC. This codes for CASSLAPGERLAAFSGANVLTF.

This clonotype was recorded a few times. The V call is TRBV7-2, the J call TRBJ1-6; no clear D gene. The CDR3 totals 20 residues. V lost 5 bases and J 0 bases, leaving 23 bases between the germline ends. Germline-derived CDR1 and CDR2 are SGHTA and FQGNSA. Here the CDR3 DNA reads TGTGCCAGCAGCCCTAGTGGAGCCCCCCTGGAAAGCTCCTATAATTCACCCCTCCACTTT. This encodes CASSPSGAPLESSYNSPLHF.

This clonotype was observed many times. The gene calls are TRBV2 and TRBJ2-5; no reliable D call. CDR3 length: 12 residues. Germline lookup yields CDR1 SNHLY and CDR2 FYNNEI. V was cut by 7 bases and J by 1 base, with 7 bases left in between. The CDR3 reads CASMLAQETQYF. The CDR3 coding sequence is TGTGCCAGCATGCTGGCCCAAGAGACCCAGTACTTC.

The sample holds a few counts of this clonotype. The CDR3 sequence is CAIMRGGDNEQFF. CDR3 nucleotide sequence: TGTGCCATCATGCGGGGGGGTGACAATGAGCAGTTCTTC. The rearrangement uses TRBV10-3 and TRBJ2-1; 9 bases align to TRBD2. The J segment lost 5 bases and the V segment lost 7 bases, leaving 3 bases of the junction unmatched. The CDR3 sequence is 13 residues long. The germline gives CDR1 ENHRY, CDR2 SYGVKD.

The gene calls are TRBV7-9 and TRBJ2-5, with unresolved D. Germline V gene data show CDR1 as SEHNR and CDR2 as FQNEAQ (reference sequence). The CDR3 is made up of 14 amino acids. Trimming left V 2 bases short and J 2 bases short, with 9 bases between. CDR3 nucleotide sequence: TGTGCCAGCAGCTTAAGGCAGGCACAAGAGACCCAGTACTTC. This encodes CASSLRQAQETQYF.

This clonotype was detected a few times. The gene calls are TRBV20-1 and TRBJ2-7; 7 nucleotides agree with TRBD2. Germline assignment: CDR1 DFQATT and CDR2 SNEGSKA (reference sequence). V gave up 5 bases and J gave up 2 bases; unmatched junction bases: 9. The CDR3 extends over 14 amino acids. CDR3: CSAVAASGPYEQYF. CDR3 nucleotides: TGCAGTGCTGTGGCGGCTAGCGGCCCCTACGAGCAGTACTTC.

The V call is TRBV4-2, the J call TRBJ2-1; D gene unclear. The ends were cut back, 0 bases at V and 4 bases at J, with 13 bases in the middle. CDR1 is LGHNA and CDR2 is YNFKEQ in the germline V gene. The CDR3 is 16 amino acids. CDR3 residues: CASSQDWHTLYNEQFF. CDR3 sequence (DNA): TGTGCCAGCAGCCAAGATTGGCATACTCTTTACAATGAGCAGTTCTTC.

This clonotype has just a few counts. The chain uses TRBV20-1 and TRBJ2-3; no definite D call. This CDR3 has 14 amino acids. Trimming removed 4 bases from V and 1 base from J, with 12 bases in between. Germline V CDR1 and CDR2: DFQATT, SNEGSKA (reference sequence). The CDR3 here is CSATLESRTDTQYF. CDR3 DNA: TGCAGTGCTACTCTGGAGAGCCGCACAGATACGCAGTATTTT.